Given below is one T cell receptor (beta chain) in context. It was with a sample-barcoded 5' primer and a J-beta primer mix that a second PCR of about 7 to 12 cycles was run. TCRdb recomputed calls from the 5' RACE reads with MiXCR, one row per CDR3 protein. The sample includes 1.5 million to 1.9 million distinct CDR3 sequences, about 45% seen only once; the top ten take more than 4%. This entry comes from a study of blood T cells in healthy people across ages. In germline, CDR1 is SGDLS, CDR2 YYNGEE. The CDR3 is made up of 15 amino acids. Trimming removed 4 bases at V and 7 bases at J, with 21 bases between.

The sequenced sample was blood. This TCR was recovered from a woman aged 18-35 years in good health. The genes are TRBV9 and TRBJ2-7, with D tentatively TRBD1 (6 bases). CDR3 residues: CASSSTGNTYNEQYF. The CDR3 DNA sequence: TGTGCCAGCAGCTCAACAGGGAATACCTACAATGAGCAGTACTTC. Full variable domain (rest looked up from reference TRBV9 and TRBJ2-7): DSGVTQTPKHLITATGQRVTLRCSPRSGDLSVYWYQQSLDQGLQFLIQYYNGEERAKGNILERFSAQQFPDLHSELNLSSLELGDSALYFCASSSTGNTYNEQYFGPGTRLTVT.